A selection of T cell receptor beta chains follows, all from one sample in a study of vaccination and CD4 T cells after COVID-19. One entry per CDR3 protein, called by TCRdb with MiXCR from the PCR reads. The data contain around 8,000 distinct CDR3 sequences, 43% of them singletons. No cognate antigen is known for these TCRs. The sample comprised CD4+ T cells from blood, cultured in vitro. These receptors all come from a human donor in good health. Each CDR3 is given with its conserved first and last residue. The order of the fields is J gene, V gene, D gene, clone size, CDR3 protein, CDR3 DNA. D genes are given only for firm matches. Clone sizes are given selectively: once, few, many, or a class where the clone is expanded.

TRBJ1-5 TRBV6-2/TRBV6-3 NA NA CASSYSKLLKEGQPQHF TGTGCCAGCAGTTACTCGAAGTTACTAAAGGAGGGACAGCCCCAGCATTTT
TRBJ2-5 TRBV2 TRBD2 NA CATNRLAAKETQYF TGTGCCACTAATCGACTAGCGGCAAAAGAGACCCAGTACTTC
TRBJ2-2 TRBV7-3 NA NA CASSPQSLTGELFF TGTGCCAGCAGCCCCCAAAGCCTCACCGGGGAGCTGTTTTTT
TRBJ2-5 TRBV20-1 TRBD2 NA CSALPSGGLETQYF TGCAGTGCTCTCCCTAGCGGGGGCCTGGAGACCCAGTACTTC
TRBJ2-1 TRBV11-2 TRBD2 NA CASSLVAGGPYNEQFF TGTGCCAGCAGCTTAGTTGCGGGGGGCCCCTACAATGAGCAGTTCTTC
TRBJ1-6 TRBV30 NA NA CAWSGGSPLHF TGTGCCTGGAGCGGGGGCTCACCCCTCCACTTT
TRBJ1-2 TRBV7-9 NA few CASSSTLGVAEGYTF TGTGCCAGCAGCTCGACTTTGGGGGTCGCTGAGGGCTACACCTTC
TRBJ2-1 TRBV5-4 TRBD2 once CASSLRGGLGNEQFF TGTGCCAGCAGCCTACGGGGGGGCCTGGGAAATGAGCAGTTCTTC
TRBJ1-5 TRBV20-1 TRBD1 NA CSARDLQGIDNQPQHF TGCAGTGCTAGAGATCTACAGGGGATAGACAATCAGCCCCAGCATTTT
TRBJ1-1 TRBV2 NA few CASSAGNTEAFF TGTGCCAGCAGTGCAGGGAACACTGAAGCTTTCTTT
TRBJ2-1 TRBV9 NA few CASSVYTGSSYNEQFF TGTGCCAGCAGCGTATACACAGGGAGCTCCTACAATGAGCAGTTCTTC
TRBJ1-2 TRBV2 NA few CASISVATYNYGYTF TGTGCCAGCATCAGTGTGGCAACATATAACTATGGCTACACCTTC
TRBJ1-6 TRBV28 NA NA CASSLRGGYSPLHF TGTGCCAGCAGTTTAAGGGGGGGCTACTCACCCCTCCACTTT
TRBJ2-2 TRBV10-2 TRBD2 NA CASLAGGRTGELFF TGCGCCAGCCTAGCGGGGGGACGCACCGGGGAGCTGTTTTTT
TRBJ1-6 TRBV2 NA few CASSDLRDSPLHF TGTGCCAGCAGTGACCTCAGGGATTCACCCCTCCACTTT
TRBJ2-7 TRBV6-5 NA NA CASSYSTADYEQYF TGTGCCAGCAGTTACTCGACGGCGGACTACGAGCAGTACTTC
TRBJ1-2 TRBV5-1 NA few CASSLGGDLEAYGYTF TGCGCCAGCAGCTTGGGTGGAGACCTCGAGGCCTATGGCTACACCTTC
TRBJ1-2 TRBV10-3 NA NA CAISDPGQFNYGYTF TGTGCCATCAGTGATCCCGGACAGTTTAACTATGGCTACACCTTC
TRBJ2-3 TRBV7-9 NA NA CASSFGGASTDTQYF TGTGCCAGCAGCTTCGGTGGGGCAAGCACAGATACGCAGTATTTT
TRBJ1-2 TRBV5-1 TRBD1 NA CASSLGGQGTNYGYTF TGCGCCAGCAGCTTGGGAGGACAGGGAACGAACTATGGCTACACCTTC
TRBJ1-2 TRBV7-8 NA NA CASRGVTSFGYTF TGTGCCAGCAGAGGGGTTACCAGCTTTGGCTACACCTTC
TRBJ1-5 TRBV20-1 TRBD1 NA CSAPGQGYGSNQPQHF TGCAGTGCCCCGGGACAGGGGTATGGTAGCAATCAGCCCCAGCATTTT
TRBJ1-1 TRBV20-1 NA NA CSAEGGRGYMNTEAFF TGCAGTGCTGAGGGAGGGCGCGGCTACATGAACACTGAAGCTTTCTTT
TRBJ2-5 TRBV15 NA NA CATSFRGQETQYF TGTGCCACCAGTTTCCGGGGGCAAGAGACCCAGTACTTC
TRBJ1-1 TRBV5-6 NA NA CASSLMATEAFF TGTGCCAGCAGCTTGATGGCTACTGAAGCTTTCTTT
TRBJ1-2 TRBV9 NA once CASSRQNYGYTF TGTGCCAGCAGCCGACAAAACTATGGCTACACCTTC
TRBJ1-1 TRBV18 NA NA CASSPTGLRNTEAFF TGTGCCAGCTCACCAACAGGGCTCCGGAACACTGAAGCTTTCTTT
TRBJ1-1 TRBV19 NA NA CASSIQGGYTEAFF TGTGCCAGTAGTATACAGGGAGGGTACACTGAAGCTTTCTTT
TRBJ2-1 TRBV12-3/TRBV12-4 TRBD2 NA CASSPAGGLGNEQFF TGTGCCAGCAGTCCAGCGGGGGGGCTGGGTAATGAGCAGTTCTTC